These 15 T cell receptor beta chains came from one sample sequenced in a study of spatial heterogeneity in lung cancer. TCRdb reprocessed the 5' RACE reads with MiXCR, giving one entry per CDR3 protein. The sample carries approximately 94,000 distinct CDR3 sequences, 3.5% to 5% recorded once. Overall study results and limits: Expanded alpha and beta TCR counts within tumors tracked tumor mutation counts.

No antigen has been identified for these receptors. Time point described: sample taken at primary tumor resection. This material consisted of lung tumor tissue, taken at surgery. The receptors come from a male donor with early-stage non-small cell lung cancer.

The V and J genes are TRBV6-4 and TRBJ2-1, with 12 bases fitting TRBD2. CDR1 is MRHNA, CDR2 SNTAGT, per germline. The CDR3 has 18 residues. Trimming at V came to 7 bases and at J to 14 bases, leaving 24 bases not matched to a gene. CDR3 in amino acids: CASNPPLCRRTSGTVEFF. For the CDR3, the DNA is TGTGCCAGCAACCCCCCGTTGTGTAGGCGGACTAGCGGGACCGTTGAGTTCTTC.

At least ten counts were recorded for this clonotype. The V and J genes are TRBV29-1 and TRBJ2-5, with D maybe TRBD2 (6 bases). Trimming took off 7 bases at V and 1 base at J, with 13 bases between the two ends. The length of the CDR3 is 13 residues. CDR1 is SQVTM, CDR2 ANQGSEA, per germline. CDR3 DNA sequence: TGCAGCGGTAGTCTAGCGCCCCAAGAGACCCAGTACTTC. It is translated as CSGSLAPQETQYF.

This clonotype was seen at least ten times. The chain uses TRBV7-2 and TRBJ2-2; no definite D call. Between the trimmed V and J ends, which lost 2 bases and 3 bases, there was a span of 16 bases. Germline CDR1 reads SGHTA; CDR2 reads FQGNSA. The length of the CDR3 is 17 residues. For the CDR3, the DNA is TGTGCCAGCAGCTTAACCCCCGCAAGGGCGGACACCGGGGAGCTGTTTTTT. Its translation: CASSLTPARADTGELFF.

This clonotype was seen repeatedly, ten times or more. The chain uses TRBV30 and TRBJ2-5, with D possibly matching TRBD1 (6 bases). The V end lost 2 bases, the J end lost 5 bases, and 15 bases lay between the germline ends. The CDR3 is 14 amino acids. Looked up from germline, CDR1 is GTSNPN and CDR2 is SVGIG (reference sequence). DNA of the CDR3: TGTGCCTGGAGTTGGGACACCTTGCGGGAGACCCAGTACTTC. This sequence encodes CAWSWDTLRETQYF.

This chain links TRBV5-1 with TRBJ2-7, with a weak D call TRBD1 (7 bases). V gave up 3 bases and J gave up 5 bases, with 12 bases separating them. The germline CDR1 and CDR2 sequences are SGHRS and YFSETQ. This CDR3 region has 13 residues. This chain's CDR3 is CASSWRGLDEQYF. As DNA, the CDR3 is TGCGCCAGCAGCTGGAGGGGGCTGGACGAGCAGTACTTC. Full variable domain (outside the CDR3, taken from reference TRBV5-1 and TRBJ2-7): KAGVTQTPRYLIKTRGQQVTLSCSPISGHRSVSWYQQTPGQGLQFLFEYFSETQRNKGNFPGRFSGRQFSNSRSEMNVSTLELGDSALYLCASSWRGLDEQYFGPGTRLTVT.

There are many counts of this clonotype. The chain links TRBV4-1 to TRBJ1-4, with D possibly TRBD1 on 5 matching bases. CDR3 length equals 16 residues. V was cut by 2 bases and J by 6 bases, with 16 bases left in between. CDR1 and CDR2 (germline): MGHRA, YSYEKL. Here the CDR3 reads CASSQPLNGADEKLFF. The CDR3 DNA sequence: TGCGCCAGCAGCCAACCCCTGAACGGGGCGGATGAAAAACTGTTTTTT.

This chain links TRBV2 with TRBJ1-4; perhaps TRBD1 as D (6 bases). Germline values: CDR1 SNHLY, CDR2 FYNNEI. Trimming removed 6 bases at V and 6 bases at J, with 14 bases between. CDR3 length: 14 residues. The CDR3: CASSRGGYDEKLFF. The DNA of the CDR3 is TGTGCCAGCAGCCGAGGGGGGTACGATGAAAAACTGTTTTTT.

This clonotype was seen ten or more times. V and J are TRBV28 and TRBJ1-5; no reliable D call. The germline V gene encodes CDR1 MDHEN and CDR2 SYDVKM. V lost 4 bases to trimming and J lost 5 bases, with 6 bases between them. This CDR3 is 12 amino acids long. In DNA form, the CDR3 reads TGTGCCAGCAGTTCTTCTGATCAGCCCCAGCATTTT. Translating it yields CASSSSDQPQHF.

This clonotype was counted at least ten times. The chain has TRBV6-2 or TRBV6-3 and TRBJ2-1; 9 bases map to TRBD1. Germline loops: CDR1 MNHEY, CDR2 SVGEGT. CDR3 length: 14 residues. V lost 6 bases, J lost 9 bases, and 9 bases stayed unmatched. The CDR3 DNA follows: TGTGCCAGCAGAGGACAGGGGCGGAACAGTGAGCAGTTCTTC. Protein sequence: CASRGQGRNSEQFF.

On this clonotype: Given a much more abundant clone one base away, this may be a read error. The rearrangement links TRBV5-4 to TRBJ1-2; 7 bases line up with TRBD1. Germline V lookup: CDR1 SGHNT, CDR2 YYREEE (reference sequence). With V trimmed by 7 bases and J by 4 bases, 10 bases remained unmatched. This CDR3 comprises 14 residues. The CDR3 here is CASRPRDRVYGYTF. In DNA form, the CDR3 reads TGTGCCAGCCGCCCGCGCGACAGGGTCTATGGCTACACCTTC.

At least ten counts were recorded for this clonotype. The chain employs TRBV21-1 and TRBJ2-3. TRBV21-1 is tagged as a pseudogene. The CDR3 is made up of 15 amino acids. CDR3 sequence (DNA): TGTGCCAGCAGCAAAGGATCCGAGGACCCAGATACGCAGTATTTT. This codes for CASSKGSEDPDTQYF.

Many counts were recorded for this clonotype. The rearrangement uses TRBV7-2 and TRBJ1-6; a possible D gene is TRBD1 (6 bases). Trimming took off 2 bases at V and 8 bases at J, with 10 bases between the two ends. This CDR3 has 14 amino acids. The V gene's germline CDR1 is SGHTA and CDR2 FQGNSA. CDR3 in DNA: TGTGCCAGCAGCTTACAGGGGAGTTATTCACCCCTCCACTTT. Its translation: CASSLQGSYSPLHF.

The sample holds many counts of this clonotype. The genes are TRBV9 and TRBJ2-1; a weak D match, TRBD1 (5 bases). Germline V gives CDR1 SGDLS, CDR2 YYNGEE. V dropped 2 bases and J dropped 0 bases, with 15 bases sitting between them. The CDR3 covers 17 residues. Here the CDR3 reads CASSVYYGHSSYNEQFF. CDR3 sequence (DNA): TGTGCCAGCAGCGTCTACTATGGACATTCCTCCTACAATGAGCAGTTCTTC.

At least ten counts were recorded for this clonotype. This chain uses TRBV7-9 with TRBJ1-2, with D possibly TRBD1 on 6 matching bases. The CDR3 extends over 14 amino acids. Per germline, CDR1 SEHNR and CDR2 FQNEAQ (reference sequence). V shed 5 bases and J shed 0 bases, with 10 bases lying between them. CDR3 sequence reads: CASSGGSSNYGYTF. The CDR3 DNA is TGTGCCAGCAGCGGGGGCTCTTCTAACTATGGCTACACCTTC.

The table lists this clonotype with many counts. The V and J genes are TRBV27 and TRBJ1-3; perhaps TRBD1 as D (5 bases). This CDR3 comprises 15 residues. Germline CDR1 MNHEY, CDR2 SMNVEV (reference sequence). Between the trimmed V and J ends, which lost 5 bases and 0 bases, there was a span of 11 bases. In DNA, the CDR3 is TGTGCCAGCAGTCGACTCCAGGGCTCTGGAAACACCATATATTTT. It translates to CASSRLQGSGNTIYF.